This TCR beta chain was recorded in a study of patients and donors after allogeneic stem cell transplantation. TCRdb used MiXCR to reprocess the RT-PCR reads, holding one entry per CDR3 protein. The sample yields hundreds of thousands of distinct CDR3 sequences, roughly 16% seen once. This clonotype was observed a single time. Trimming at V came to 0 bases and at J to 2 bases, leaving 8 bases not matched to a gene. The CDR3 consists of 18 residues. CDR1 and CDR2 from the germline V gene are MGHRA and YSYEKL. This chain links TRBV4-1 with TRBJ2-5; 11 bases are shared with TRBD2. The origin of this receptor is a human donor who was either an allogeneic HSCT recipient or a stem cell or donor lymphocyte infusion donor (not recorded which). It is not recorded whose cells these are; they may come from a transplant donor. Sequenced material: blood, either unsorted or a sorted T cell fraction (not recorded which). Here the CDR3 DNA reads TGCGCCAGCAGCCAAGAACGGCTAGCGGGGGGATTACAAGAGACCCAGTACTTC. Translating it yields CASSQERLAGGLQETQYF.